One and the same sample provided the 8 T cell receptor beta chains below, sequenced in a study of blood T cell repertoires in COVID-19. Profiling relied on immunoSEQ multiplex PCR, and the TCRdb table lists in-frame clones only, not all of them. The sample yields about 490,000 clones, 80% to 90% seen once. Material for sequencing was peripheral blood. Receptors originate from a human donor in a cohort sampled during active COVID-19.

This sequence joins TRBV7-2 and TRBJ2-7; D gene unclear. V lost 5 bases to trimming and J lost 6 bases, with 17 bases between them. The germline gives CDR1 SGHTA, CDR2 FQGNSA. The CDR3 spans 14 residues. CDR3 sequence (DNA): TGTGCCAGCAGCCCCCTTAGTCTCGGTAGCGAGCAGTACTTC. Translating it yields CASSPLSLGSEQYF.

The genes are TRBV5-1 and TRBJ2-1; 11 bases match TRBD2. The germline CDR1 and CDR2 sequences are SGHRS and YFSETQ. This CDR3 region has 15 residues. J lost 7 bases, V lost 7 bases, and 10 bases had no gene match. The CDR3 sequence is CASQELAGALNEQFF. The CDR3 coding sequence is TGCGCCAGCCAAGAACTAGCGGGAGCCTTAAATGAGCAGTTCTTC.

The chain couples TRBV19 to TRBJ2-7; tentatively, D is TRBD1 (6 bases). Germline V gives CDR1 LNHDA, CDR2 SQIVND (reference sequence). Trimming cost V 8 bases and J 6 bases, with 26 bases left between them. The CDR3 is made up of 16 amino acids. The CDR3 loop is CASRPLHREGFGEQYF. The CDR3 coding sequence is TGTGCCAGTCGCCCCCTCCACAGGGAAGGATTTGGCGAGCAGTACTTC. Complete variable domain (other parts from reference TRBV19 and TRBJ2-7): DGGITQSPKYLFRKEGQNVTLSCEQNLNHDAMYWYRQDPGQGLRLIYYSQIVNDFQKGDIAEGYSVSREKKESFPLTVTSAQKNPTAFYLCASRPLHREGFGEQYFGPGTRLTVT.

The V gene is TRBV5-5, the J gene TRBJ2-7; 7 bases are shared with TRBD1. Trimming removed 1 base from V and 7 bases from J; junction bases left unmatched: 5. Germline V CDR1 and CDR2: SGHKS, YYEKEE (reference sequence). The CDR3 runs to 13 residues. The CDR3 DNA reads TGTGCCAGCAGCTTGTACGACAGGGATGAGCAGTACTTC. Residues: CASSLYDRDEQYF.

The V call is TRBV28, the J call TRBJ2-3, with TRBD2 as a possible D gene (6 bases). The germline V and J ends were trimmed by 6 bases and 6 bases, with 19 bases remaining between them. The CDR3 loop spans 15 amino acids. CDR1 and CDR2 from the germline V gene are MDHEN and SYDVKM. CDR3 residues: CASSLVPGREDTQYF. CDR3 in DNA: TGTGCCAGCAGCCTCGTCCCGGGACGGGAGGATACGCAGTATTTT.

The chain combines TRBV27 with TRBJ1-5; 7 bases align to TRBD1. The CDR3 is 14 residues long. CDR1 MNHEY and CDR2 SMNVEV come from the germline V gene (reference sequence). Unmatched junction bases numbered 7, after V lost 4 bases and J lost 7 bases. CDR3 loop: CASSSSRDRQPQHF. CDR3 DNA: TGTGCCAGCAGTTCCTCCCGGGACAGACAGCCCCAGCATTTT.

This sequence joins TRBV4-1 and TRBJ2-7, with 11 bases fitting TRBD1. Germline trimming cut 0 bases from V and 10 bases from J; bases unmatched to any gene: 2. The germline gives CDR1 MGHRA, CDR2 YSYEKL. The CDR3 extends over 13 amino acids. CDR3 region: CASSQEDRGPQYF. The CDR3 bases are TGCGCCAGCAGCCAAGAGGACAGGGGGCCACAGTACTTC.

The chain recombines TRBV5-1 with TRBJ2-2, with a tentative D call TRBD1 (7 bases). V shed 5 bases and J shed 4 bases, with 12 bases lying between them. CDR3 length equals 14 residues. CDR1 and CDR2 (germline): SGHRS, YFSETQ. The CDR3 bases are TGCGCCAGCAGAGGTCAGGGGGGCACCGGGGAGCTGTTTTTT. Translation gives CASRGQGGTGELFF.